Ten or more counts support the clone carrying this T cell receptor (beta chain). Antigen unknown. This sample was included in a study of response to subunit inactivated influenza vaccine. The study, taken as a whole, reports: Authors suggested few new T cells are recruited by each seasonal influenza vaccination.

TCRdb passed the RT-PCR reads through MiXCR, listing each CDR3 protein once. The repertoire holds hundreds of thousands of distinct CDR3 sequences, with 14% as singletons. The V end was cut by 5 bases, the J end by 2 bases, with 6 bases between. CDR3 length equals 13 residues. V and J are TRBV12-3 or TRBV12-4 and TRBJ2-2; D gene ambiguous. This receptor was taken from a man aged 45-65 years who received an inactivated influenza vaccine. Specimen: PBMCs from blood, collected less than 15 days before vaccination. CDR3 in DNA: TGTGCCAGCAGTCCCGTAAACACCGGGGAGCTGTTTTTT. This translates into CASSPVNTGELFF.